These T cell receptor beta chains were read from a single sample in a study of T cells in Graves' hyperthyroidism and ophthalmopathy. TCRdb recomputed calls from the multiplex PCR reads with MiXCR, one row per CDR3 protein. The profile shows roughly 700,000 distinct CDR3 sequences, just over 35% of them singletons. Sequenced material: blood. The receptors were gathered from a woman aged 40 to 55 with Graves' hyperthyroidism. Both conserved end residues are part of each CDR3. D genes are given only for firm matches. Clone size appears in some rows only: once, few, many, or a class for an expanded clone.

v_gene: TRBV15
j_gene: TRBJ2-7
d_gene: -
abundance: -
CDR3aa: CATSRARRDGEQYF
CDR3nt: TGTGCCACCAGCAGAGCCCGGCGGGACGGCGAGCAGTACTTC

v_gene: TRBV24-1
j_gene: TRBJ1-5
d_gene: -
abundance: -
CDR3aa: CATSGRGRGNQPQHF
CDR3nt: TGTGCCACCAGTGGAAGGGGAAGGGGCAATCAGCCCCAGCATTTT

v_gene: TRBV29-1
j_gene: TRBJ1-4
d_gene: TRBD1
abundance: -
CDR3aa: CSFRQGGEKLFF
CDR3nt: TGCAGCTTCAGACAGGGGGGTGAAAAACTGTTTTTT

v_gene: TRBV19
j_gene: TRBJ1-1
d_gene: -
abundance: -
CDR3aa: CASSNPYRENTEAFF
CDR3nt: TGTGCCAGTAGTAACCCCTACCGGGAGAACACTGAAGCTTTCTTT

v_gene: TRBV7-9
j_gene: TRBJ2-6
d_gene: -
abundance: many
CDR3aa: CASSRTGGAGANVLTF
CDR3nt: TGTGCCAGCAGCAGGACAGGAGGGGCTGGGGCCAACGTCCTGACTTTC

v_gene: TRBV20-1
j_gene: TRBJ2-5
d_gene: TRBD2
abundance: many
CDR3aa: CSAGEGRRETQYF
CDR3nt: TGCAGTGCTGGGGAGGGCCGGCGAGAGACCCAGTACTTC

v_gene: TRBV6-5
j_gene: TRBJ2-7
d_gene: TRBD1
abundance: few
CDR3aa: CASNGQGISYEQYF
CDR3nt: TGTGCCAGCAACGGACAGGGGATATCCTACGAGCAGTACTTC

v_gene: TRBV19
j_gene: TRBJ1-2
d_gene: -
abundance: -
CDR3aa: CASSIGQMNYGYTF
CDR3nt: TGTGCCAGTAGTATCGGGCAAATGAACTATGGCTACACCTTC

v_gene: TRBV6-5
j_gene: TRBJ1-2
d_gene: -
abundance: few
CDR3aa: CASSLWQNANYGYTF
CDR3nt: TGTGCCAGCAGTTTATGGCAGAACGCTAACTATGGCTACACCTTC

v_gene: TRBV12-3/TRBV12-4
j_gene: TRBJ2-7
d_gene: TRBD2
abundance: few
CDR3aa: CASSFELAGVYEQYF
CDR3nt: TGTGCCAGCAGTTTCGAGCTAGCGGGGGTATACGAGCAGTACTTC

v_gene: TRBV2
j_gene: TRBJ1-5
d_gene: -
abundance: -
CDR3aa: CASNPRGQGPQPQHF
CDR3nt: TGTGCCAGCAACCCCAGGGGCCAGGGCCCTCAGCCCCAGCATTTT

v_gene: TRBV5-1
j_gene: TRBJ2-2
d_gene: -
abundance: -
CDR3aa: CASSLDGTLNTGELFF
CDR3nt: TGCGCCAGCAGCTTGGATGGGACATTGAACACCGGGGAGCTGTTTTTT

v_gene: TRBV6-5
j_gene: TRBJ1-2
d_gene: -
abundance: -
CDR3aa: CASSRDYSLYGYTF
CDR3nt: TGTGCCAGCAGTCGGGACTACTCCCTATATGGCTACACCTTC